The next 13 T cell receptor beta chains were all read from a single sample in a study of CD8+ T cells in alopecia areata. Extracted RNA was reverse transcribed, and the resulting cDNA served as sequencing template. Libraries were prepared by immunoSEQ multiplex PCR; TCRdb keeps only in-frame clonotypes and omits some of them. Altogether 110,000 or so clones are present, less than 70% being singletons, with the ten largest covering around 2.8%. Sequenced input: CD4+ T cells sorted from blood. The receptors were gathered from a human donor in good health.

CDR3 DNA: TGTGCCAGCAGCCGACTTCGAGGGACAGGGATGGAGACCCAGTACTTC. Its protein product is CASSRLRGTGMETQYF. The chain carries TRBV5-6 and TRBJ2-5, with 9 bases identical to TRBD1. This CDR3 is 16 amino acids long. Germline CDR1 is SGHDT and CDR2 is YYEEEE. With V trimmed by 4 bases and J by 5 bases, 12 bases remained unmatched. Full variable domain (rest looked up from reference TRBV5-6 and TRBJ2-5): DAGVTQSPTHLIKTRGQQVTLRCSPKSGHDTVSWYQQALGQGPQFIFQYYEEEERQRGNFPDRFSGHQFPNYSSELNVNALLLGDSALYLCASSRLRGTGMETQYFGPGTRLLVL.

The chain couples TRBV6-6 to TRBJ1-5; D may be TRBD1 (6 bases). Trimming removed 4 bases at V and 4 bases at J, with 17 bases between. CDR3 length: 16 amino acids. Germline CDR1 reads MNHNY; CDR2 reads SVGAGI (reference sequence). The CDR3 region is CASSWTARGTNQPQHF. The CDR3 region has the DNA TGTGCCAGCAGTTGGACGGCACGGGGGACAAATCAGCCCCAGCATTTT.

CDR3 in DNA: TGTGCCAGCAAAGTCCGACTTAGCACAGATACGCAGTATTTT. This gives the protein CASKVRLSTDTQYF. The chain employs TRBV6-6 and TRBJ2-3, with D unresolved. The length of the CDR3 is 14 residues. The V and J ends lost 7 bases and 0 bases respectively, with 11 bases between them. In germline, CDR1 is MNHNY, CDR2 SVGAGI (reference sequence).

This sequence joins TRBV29-1 and TRBJ1-5; possibly TRBD1 for D (6 bases). The ends were cut back, 4 bases at V and 6 bases at J, with 13 bases in the middle. The CDR3 length is 13 residues. Germline V gives CDR1 SQVTM, CDR2 ANQGSEA. The CDR3 here is CSVGGGAGQPQHF. DNA of the CDR3: TGCAGCGTTGGTGGGGGCGCGGGTCAGCCCCAGCATTTT.

This chain's CDR3 is CASGWDRGYTEAFF. The CDR3 bases are TGTGCCAGCGGGTGGGACAGGGGGTACACTGAAGCTTTCTTT. V usage is TRBV27 and J usage is TRBJ1-1, with 11 positions matching TRBD1. Losses at the gene ends were 8 bases for V and 3 bases for J; bases not matched to a gene: 5. The CDR3 has 14 residues. Germline loops: CDR1 MNHEY, CDR2 SMNVEV (reference sequence).

This clone was seen just once. The J gene is TRBJ1-2, the V gene TRBV6-5; no firm D call. CDR1 MNHEY and CDR2 SVGAGI come from the germline V gene. CDR3 length: 14 amino acids. Trimming took off 2 bases at V and 0 bases at J, with 7 bases between the two ends. The CDR3 DNA sequence: TGTGCCAGCAGTTACGACACTACTAACTATGGCTACACCTTC. As protein: CASSYDTTNYGYTF.

This clone was picked up one time. The chain joins TRBV18 to TRBJ1-4; D remains ambiguous. CDR1 is KGHSH and CDR2 is LQKENI in the germline V gene. V was trimmed by 3 bases and J by 8 bases, leaving 13 bases between them. The CDR3 is 14 amino acids. The DNA of the CDR3 is TGTGCCAGCTCACCTTCCTCAGAAAGAGAAAAACTGTTTTTT. Translating gives CASSPSSEREKLFF.

V is TRBV30 and J is TRBJ1-4; D not certain. V was shortened by 1 base and J by 4 bases, with 7 bases between the two germline ends. The CDR3 loop spans 13 amino acids. The germline V gene has CDR1 GTSNPN and CDR2 SVGIG (reference sequence). The CDR3 bases are TGTGCCTGGAGTGGCAGATATAATGAAAAACTGTTTTTT. Protein sequence: CAWSGRYNEKLFF. The whole variable domain, remainder taken from reference TRBV30 and TRBJ1-4, is SQTIHQWPATLVQPVGSPLSLECTVEGTSNPNLYWYRQAAGRGLQLLFYSVGIGQISSEVPQNLSASRPQDRQFILSSKKLLLSDSGFYLCAWSGRYNEKLFFGSGTQLSVL.

The V call is TRBV7-9, the J call TRBJ2-7, with D perhaps matching TRBD1 (7 bases). The CDR3 totals 17 residues. Germline values: CDR1 SEHNR, CDR2 FQNEAQ (reference sequence). V lost 4 bases to trimming and J lost 1 base, with 20 bases between them. CDR3 amino acids: CASSSPDREASSYEQYF. For the CDR3, the DNA is TGTGCCAGCAGCTCCCCCGACAGGGAGGCTTCATCCTACGAGCAGTACTTC.

With regard to this clone: Germline and junction disagree at one end, which may indicate a read error. The rearrangement uses TRBV5-1 and TRBJ2-2, with D perhaps TRBD2 (5 bases). This CDR3 spans 15 amino acids. Germline assignment: CDR1 SGHRS and CDR2 YFSETQ. The CDR3 DNA reads TGCGCCAGCAGCTCCGCCTTAGTGGGCACCGGGAAGCTGTTTTTT. The encoded protein is CASSSALVGTGKLFF.

V gene TRBV27 combines with J gene TRBJ2-2, with a weak D call TRBD1 (6 bases). V was clipped by 10 bases and J by 0 bases, with 12 bases between them. The CDR3 loop spans 14 amino acids. Germline-derived CDR1 and CDR2 are MNHEY and SMNVEV (reference sequence). The CDR3 sequence is CATNRQANTGELFF. The DNA of the CDR3 is TGTGCCACCAACCGACAGGCGAACACCGGGGAGCTGTTTTTT.

This clone was seen a handful of times. One end of the junction does not line up with germline, which may come from a read error. The chain has TRBV6-6 and TRBJ1-3; D is uncertain. The CDR3 sequence is 14 residues long. Germline assignment: CDR1 MNHNY and CDR2 SVGAGI (reference sequence). The CDR3 nucleotides read TGTGCCACCAGTGTCAGTAGCTCTGGAAACACCATATATTTT. Encoded protein: CATSVSSSGNTIYF.

The chain couples TRBV5-6 to TRBJ2-1, with D possibly being TRBD1 (5 bases). The CDR3 is 14 residues long. Trimming took off 2 bases at V and 8 bases at J, with 14 bases between the two ends. The germline gives CDR1 SGHDT, CDR2 YYEEEE. Written as DNA, the CDR3 is TGTGCCAGCAGCTTTCCATTTTGGGGCGATGAGCAGTTCTTC. Protein product: CASSFPFWGDEQFF.